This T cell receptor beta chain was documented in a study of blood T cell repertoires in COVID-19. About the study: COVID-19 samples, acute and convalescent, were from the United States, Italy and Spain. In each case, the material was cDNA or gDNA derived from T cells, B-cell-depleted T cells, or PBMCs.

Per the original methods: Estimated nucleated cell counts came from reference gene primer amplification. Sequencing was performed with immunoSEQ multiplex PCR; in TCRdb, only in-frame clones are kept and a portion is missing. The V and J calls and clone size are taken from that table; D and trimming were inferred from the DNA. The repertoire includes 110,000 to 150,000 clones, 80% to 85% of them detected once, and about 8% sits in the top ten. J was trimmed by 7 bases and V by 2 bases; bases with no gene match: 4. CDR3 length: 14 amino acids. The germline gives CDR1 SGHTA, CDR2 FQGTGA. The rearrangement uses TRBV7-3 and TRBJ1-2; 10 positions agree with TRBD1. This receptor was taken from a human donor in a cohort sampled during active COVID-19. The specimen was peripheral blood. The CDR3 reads CASSLDRGRSGYTF. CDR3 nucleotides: TGTGCCAGCAGCTTAGACAGGGGGCGAAGTGGCTACACCTTC.